What follows describes a single T cell receptor beta chain. The data were taken from a study of blood T cell repertoires in COVID-19. Study background: PBMCs, B-cell-depleted T cells, or T cells were the source of the cDNA or gDNA that made up the material.

The trim removed 6 bases at V and 6 bases at J, leaving 5 bases unmatched. CDR3 length: 15 residues. The germline V gene has CDR1 MNHEY and CDR2 SVGAGI. Assay: immunoSEQ multiplex PCR; the TCRdb copy retains only in-frame clones and omits some. The sample includes roughly 250,000 clones, under 85% of them seen just once. Material: peripheral blood. The TCR was taken from a human donor in a cohort sampled during active COVID-19. The chain combines TRBV6-5 with TRBJ2-2, with 12 bases that match TRBD1. This CDR3 reads CASRPGQGASGELFF. The CDR3 DNA is TGTGCCAGCAGGCCGGGACAGGGGGCCTCCGGGGAGCTGTTTTTT.